The following is a T cell receptor beta chain sequence with its context. The PCR employed 60 Vbeta primers together with 13 Jbeta primers. Data came from immunoSEQ multiplex PCR; TCRdb stores just in-frame clones and leaves some out. Of under 120,000 clones in the sample, 70% are singletons; the top ten hold roughly a tenth. This CDR3 has 14 residues. Trimming cost V 1 base and J 9 bases; bases outside gene matches: 5. Germline V gene lookup returns CDR1 LGHNA and CDR2 YSLEER. This record belongs to a study of cytomegalovirus exposure and HLA in healthy donors. The sequencing sample was made of PBMCs. The chain has TRBV4-3 and TRBJ2-3; 9 bases are shared with TRBD2. The sequence derives from a man in his forties in good health and CMV-seropositive. The CDR3: CASSQGLAGLTQYF. CDR3 coding DNA: TGCGCCAGCAGCCAAGGGCTAGCGGGATTGACGCAGTATTTT.